These 11 T cell receptor beta chains were all obtained from the same sample, sequenced in a study of CD8+ T cells in alopecia areata. The treatment is: oral pan-JAK inhibitor, 5-10 mg twice daily. After isolation, RNA underwent reverse transcription to generate cDNA as the sequencing template. The assay was immunoSEQ multiplex PCR, and TCRdb's table has in-frame clones only and misses some. The sample has roughly 100,000 clones, 50% to 75% seen once. The sequencing here drew on CD8+ T cells sorted from blood, taken at week 4, from a patient treated with tofacitinib. Source of these receptors: a human donor with alopecia areata.

The chain combines TRBV27 with TRBJ2-7, with 13 bases fitting TRBD2. Germline assignment: CDR1 MNHEY and CDR2 SMNVEV (reference sequence). V was clipped by 4 bases and J by 5 bases; unmatched bases: 5. The CDR3 consists of 15 residues. The CDR3 here is CASSSLAGGPNEQYF. The CDR3 DNA is TGTGCCAGCAGTTCACTAGCGGGAGGGCCAAACGAGCAGTACTTC.

The CDR3 protein is CASRAGEGYGYTF. In nucleotides, the CDR3 is TGTGCCAGCCGTGCAGGGGAGGGCTATGGCTACACCTTC. This chain connects TRBV2 to TRBJ1-2; D might be TRBD1 (6 bases). V was pared by 8 bases and J by 4 bases, with 14 bases between. The CDR3 is 13 amino acids. CDR1 is SNHLY, CDR2 FYNNEI, per germline.

This clone was counted a few times. This chain joins TRBV5-6 and TRBJ2-7; TRBD1 agrees at 9 bases. Germline assignment: CDR1 SGHDT and CDR2 YYEEEE. The length of the CDR3 is 16 residues. V lost 0 bases to trimming and J lost 3 bases; unmatched junction nucleotides: 7. The DNA for the CDR3 is TGTGCCAGCAGCTTGGCCGTCGGACAGGGGTACTACGAGCAGTACTTC. Its protein is CASSLAVGQGYYEQYF.

The chain is built from TRBV30 and TRBJ2-1, with D uncertain. Germline values: CDR1 GTSNPN, CDR2 SVGIG (reference sequence). Between the trimmed V and J ends, which lost 1 base and 1 base, there was a span of 2 bases. CDR3 length: 12 amino acids. In DNA form, the CDR3 reads TGTGCCTGGAGTGATTCCTACAATGAGCAGTTCTTC. Translated, it gives CAWSDSYNEQFF.

The chain joins TRBV9 to TRBJ2-2; 12 bases agree with TRBD2. The CDR3 contains 17 residues. Germline values: CDR1 SGDLS, CDR2 YYNGEE. V dropped 3 bases and J dropped 3; count of bases not matched to a gene: 6. The CDR3 region is CASSAGTSGWDTGELFF. For the CDR3, the DNA is TGTGCCAGCAGCGCCGGGACTAGCGGGTGGGACACCGGGGAGCTGTTTTTT.

The J gene is TRBJ2-7, the V gene TRBV6-1; D gene uncertain. V lost 8 bases to trimming and J lost 0 bases, with 5 bases between them. CDR3 size: 11 residues. From germline, CDR1 is MNHNS and CDR2 SASEGT. CDR3 protein: CASQSSYEQYF. The CDR3 nucleotides read TGTGCCAGCCAGAGCTCCTACGAGCAGTACTTC.

This clone has more than one count but fewer than ten. The chain carries TRBV2 and TRBJ1-5, with D unresolved. Germline values: CDR1 SNHLY, CDR2 FYNNEI. The V end lost 6 bases, the J end lost 0 bases, and 12 bases lay between the germline ends. The CDR3 contains 15 residues. DNA of the CDR3: TGTGCCAGCAGACCGGACCTAAATAGCAATCAGCCCCAGCATTTT. This codes for CASRPDLNSNQPQHF.

The chain links TRBV29-1 to TRBJ2-1, with a tentative D call TRBD2 (6 bases). This CDR3 has 13 amino acids. V was trimmed by 3 bases and J by 2 bases, leaving 8 bases between them. Germline assignment: CDR1 SQVTM and CDR2 ANQGSEA. The DNA of the CDR3 is TGCAGCGTTGAGGCTAGCGCCTACAATGAGCAGTTCTTC. Translation gives CSVEASAYNEQFF.

This clone has only one observation. The chain is built from TRBV5-1 and TRBJ2-5; 13 bases match TRBD2. The length of the CDR3 is 16 residues. The germline V gene encodes CDR1 SGHRS and CDR2 YFSETQ. J lost 4 bases, V lost 4 bases, and 7 bases had no gene match. CDR3 DNA: TGCGCCAGCAGCCTCGGACTAGCGGGAGTGCTAGAGACCCAGTACTTC. Protein product: CASSLGLAGVLETQYF. The full variable domain, in which reference TRBV5-1 and TRBJ2-5 provide the parts outside the CDR3, is KAGVTQTPRYLIKTRGQQVTLSCSPISGHRSVSWYQQTPGQGLQFLFEYFSETQRNKGNFPGRFSGRQFSNSRSEMNVSTLELGDSALYLCASSLGLAGVLETQYFGPGTRLLVL.

The chain uses TRBV4-1 and TRBJ1-1; the D is unclear. Germline CDR1 is MGHRA and CDR2 is YSYEKL. The CDR3 is 14 residues long. Trimming pared 2 bases from V and 6 bases from J, leaving 13 bases between. Here the CDR3 reads CASSQSPYSPEAFF. CDR3 in DNA: TGCGCCAGCAGCCAAAGCCCGTACAGTCCTGAAGCTTTCTTT.

This clone has more than one count but fewer than ten. V and J are TRBV5-6 and TRBJ1-2, with a weak D call TRBD1 (5 bases). The CDR3 is 15 residues long. Trimming took off 4 bases at V and 2 bases at J, with 15 bases between the two ends. Looked up from germline, CDR1 is SGHDT and CDR2 is YYEEEE. The CDR3 protein is CASSSYEGLNYGYTF. In DNA form, the CDR3 reads TGTGCCAGCAGCAGCTACGAGGGGCTGAACTATGGCTACACCTTC.